This TCR beta chain came from a study of CD4+ T cells in melanoma. Study-level results: In melanoma, neoantigen-specific CD4+ T cells reportedly differed in differentiation state. CD8+ T cell, macrophage and B cell function reportedly correlated with neoantigen-specific CD4+ T cells.

On this clone itself: Its matching antigen is unknown.

Data came from immunoSEQ multiplex PCR; TCRdb stores just in-frame clones and leaves some out. The sample yields roughly 50,000 clones, about 91% seen once. V lost 0 bases, J lost 6 bases, and 3 bases stayed unmatched. The germline V gene has CDR1 SGHTA and CDR2 FQGNSA. The CDR3 runs to 15 residues. The sequence derives from a human donor with melanoma. The sequencing sample was made of peripheral blood. The chain uses TRBV7-2 and TRBJ2-1; 9 nucleotides line up with TRBD2. The CDR3 here is CASSLAASGVNEQFF. As DNA, the CDR3 is TGTGCCAGCAGCTTAGCGGCTAGCGGGGTCAATGAGCAGTTCTTC.